This T cell receptor beta chain originates from a study of blood T cell repertoires in COVID-19. Across the whole study: From the United States, Italy and Spain came samples of acute and convalescent COVID-19. PBMCs, B-cell-depleted T cells, or T cells were the source of the cDNA or gDNA that made up the material.

The CDR3 contains 15 residues. V trimming: 4 bases; J trimming: 6 bases; junction bases outside the gene matches: 11. Germline V CDR1 and CDR2: SGHRS, YFSETQ. Study processing details: Counts of nucleated cells, estimated from reference gene primer amplification, were obtained. The repertoire was sequenced with immunoSEQ multiplex PCR; TCRdb's copy has only in-frame clones and lacks some. V and J calls and clone size are copied from that table; D and trimming were computed from the DNA. In the table there are 120,000 or so clones, about 74% of which are singletons. V gene TRBV5-1 combines with J gene TRBJ1-1; 8 nucleotides match TRBD1. Sequencing was performed on peripheral blood. This TCR was recovered from a man aged 55 to 70 with acute or convalescent COVID-19. The DNA of the CDR3 is TGCGCCAGCAGCCCTATTGACAGGGGAAGAGCTGAAGCTTTCTTT. Encoded protein: CASSPIDRGRAEAFF.